The 10 T cell receptor beta chains reported below all come from one sample, sequenced in a study of a mutant IDH1 vaccine in newly diagnosed glioma. Sequencing was performed with immunoSEQ multiplex PCR; in TCRdb, only in-frame clones are kept and a portion is missing. The table has about 94,000 clones, around nine tenths seen once. No antigen has been assigned to these receptors. Time point indicated: week 47, end of study. Vaccine doses each comprised 300 ug of mutant IDH1 20-mer peptide, with topical imiquimod. This sample comprised PBMCs, obtained from a glioma patient whose treatment included an IDH1 peptide vaccine. The receptors stem from a woman in her fifties or sixties with glioma.

This clone is a singleton in its sample. The chain links TRBV27 to TRBJ2-2; D is undetermined. The CDR3 covers 12 residues. V gave up 9 bases and J gave up 3 bases, with 8 bases separating them. Germline V gene sequence: CDR1 MNHEY, CDR2 SMNVEV (reference sequence). The CDR3 region is CASFQDTGELFF. The CDR3 DNA reads TGTGCCAGTTTCCAGGACACCGGGGAGCTGTTTTTT.

This sequence joins TRBV2 and TRBJ1-4, with TRBD1 identical over 7 bases. V lost 7 bases to trimming and J lost 5 bases; unmatched junction nucleotides: 4. The CDR3 has 13 amino acids. The germline CDR1 and CDR2 sequences are SNHLY and FYNNEI. In DNA, the CDR3 is TGTGCCAGCACTTGGGACAGAAATGAAAAACTGTTTTTT. Encoded protein: CASTWDRNEKLFF.

V is TRBV14 and J is TRBJ2-5, with unresolved D. The J call could be wrong; TRBJ2-7 is a better fit for the DNA end. Germline CDR1 reads SGHDN; CDR2 reads FVKESK. This CDR3 region has 13 residues. The CDR3 DNA sequence: TGTGCCAGCAGCCAGGGATCGCCCTACGAGCAGTACTTC. It specifies CASSQGSPYEQYF.

In this sample, this clone turned up many times. The V gene is TRBV5-1, the J gene TRBJ2-7; 8 bases agree with TRBD1. Losses at the gene ends were 0 bases for V and 7 bases for J; bases not matched to a gene: 6. Germline CDR1 SGHRS, CDR2 YFSETQ. The CDR3 runs to 14 residues. The CDR3 nucleotides are TGCGCCAGCAGCTTGGCGCAGGGGGCTGGGGAGCAGTACTTC. This sequence encodes CASSLAQGAGEQYF. Based on the CDR3 plus reference TRBV5-1 and TRBJ2-7, the full variable domain is KAGVTQTPRYLIKTRGQQVTLSCSPISGHRSVSWYQQTPGQGLQFLFEYFSETQRNKGNFPGRFSGRQFSNSRSEMNVSTLELGDSALYLCASSLAQGAGEQYFGPGTRLTVT.

This chain connects TRBV25-1 to TRBJ1-1, with no clear D. Deletions cut 5 bases from V and 6 bases from J, with 28 bases between. The CDR3 sequence is 18 residues long. Germline lookup yields CDR1 MGHDK and CDR2 SYGVNS. The CDR3 coding sequence is TGTGCCAGCAGTTATACAAACCAGGTTGGGGTCGTTAACGCTGAAGCTTTCTTT. Translating it yields CASSYTNQVGVVNAEAFF.

This clone was observed a handful of times. This same CDR3 is encoded by further DNA sequences in the sample. The chain combines TRBV6-5 with TRBJ2-2; D gene unclear. V was cut by 1 base and J by 4 bases, with 7 bases left in between. CDR1 is MNHEY and CDR2 is SVGAGI in the germline V gene. The CDR3 totals 14 residues. This CDR3 is CASSYWASTGELFF. DNA of the CDR3: TGTGCCAGCAGTTACTGGGCCAGCACCGGGGAGCTGTTTTTT.

This clone has just a few counts. Written as DNA, the CDR3 is TGTGCCAGCAGCTTAACCGGGAGCACTGAAGCTTTCTTT. It is translated as CASSLTGSTEAFF. The V call is TRBV7-9, the J call TRBJ1-1, with unresolved D. The CDR3 is 13 residues long. Germline V gene lookup returns CDR1 SEHNR and CDR2 FQNEAQ (reference sequence). V was clipped by 2 bases and J by 4 bases, with 8 bases between them.

DNA of the CDR3: TGTGCCAGCAGTTTTGGGGGTCCTGCCTACGAGCAGTACTTC. It specifies CASSFGGPAYEQYF. The V gene is TRBV28, the J gene TRBJ2-7; D might be TRBD1 or TRBD2, each matching 5 bases. The CDR3 runs 14 residues. V lost 3 bases, J lost 2 bases, and 11 bases lay in between. Looked up from germline, CDR1 is MDHEN and CDR2 is SYDVKM.

The rearrangement uses TRBV28 and TRBJ1-4; D unclear. The CDR3 covers 12 residues. The V end was cut by 2 bases, the J end by 9 bases, with 7 bases between. Per the germline V gene, CDR1 is MDHEN and CDR2 is SYDVKM. CDR3 in amino acids: CASSLEGQKLFF. The DNA of the CDR3 is TGTGCCAGCAGTTTAGAAGGACAAAAACTGTTTTTT. The full variable domain, with the rest looked up from reference TRBV28 and TRBJ1-4, is DVKVTQSSRYLVKRTGEKVFLECVQDMDHENMFWYRQDPGLGLRLIYFSYDVKMKEKGDIPEGYSVSREKKERFSLILESASTNQTSMYLCASSLEGQKLFFGSGTQLSVL.

This chain joins TRBV2 and TRBJ2-7; the match to TRBD1 covers 8 bases. Germline V gene lookup returns CDR1 SNHLY and CDR2 FYNNEI. CDR3 length: 12 amino acids. V shed 9 bases and J 2 bases; nucleotides not matched to a gene: 3. CDR3 in DNA: TGTGCCAGTACGGACAGGGCCTACGAGCAGTACTTC. This sequence encodes CASTDRAYEQYF.